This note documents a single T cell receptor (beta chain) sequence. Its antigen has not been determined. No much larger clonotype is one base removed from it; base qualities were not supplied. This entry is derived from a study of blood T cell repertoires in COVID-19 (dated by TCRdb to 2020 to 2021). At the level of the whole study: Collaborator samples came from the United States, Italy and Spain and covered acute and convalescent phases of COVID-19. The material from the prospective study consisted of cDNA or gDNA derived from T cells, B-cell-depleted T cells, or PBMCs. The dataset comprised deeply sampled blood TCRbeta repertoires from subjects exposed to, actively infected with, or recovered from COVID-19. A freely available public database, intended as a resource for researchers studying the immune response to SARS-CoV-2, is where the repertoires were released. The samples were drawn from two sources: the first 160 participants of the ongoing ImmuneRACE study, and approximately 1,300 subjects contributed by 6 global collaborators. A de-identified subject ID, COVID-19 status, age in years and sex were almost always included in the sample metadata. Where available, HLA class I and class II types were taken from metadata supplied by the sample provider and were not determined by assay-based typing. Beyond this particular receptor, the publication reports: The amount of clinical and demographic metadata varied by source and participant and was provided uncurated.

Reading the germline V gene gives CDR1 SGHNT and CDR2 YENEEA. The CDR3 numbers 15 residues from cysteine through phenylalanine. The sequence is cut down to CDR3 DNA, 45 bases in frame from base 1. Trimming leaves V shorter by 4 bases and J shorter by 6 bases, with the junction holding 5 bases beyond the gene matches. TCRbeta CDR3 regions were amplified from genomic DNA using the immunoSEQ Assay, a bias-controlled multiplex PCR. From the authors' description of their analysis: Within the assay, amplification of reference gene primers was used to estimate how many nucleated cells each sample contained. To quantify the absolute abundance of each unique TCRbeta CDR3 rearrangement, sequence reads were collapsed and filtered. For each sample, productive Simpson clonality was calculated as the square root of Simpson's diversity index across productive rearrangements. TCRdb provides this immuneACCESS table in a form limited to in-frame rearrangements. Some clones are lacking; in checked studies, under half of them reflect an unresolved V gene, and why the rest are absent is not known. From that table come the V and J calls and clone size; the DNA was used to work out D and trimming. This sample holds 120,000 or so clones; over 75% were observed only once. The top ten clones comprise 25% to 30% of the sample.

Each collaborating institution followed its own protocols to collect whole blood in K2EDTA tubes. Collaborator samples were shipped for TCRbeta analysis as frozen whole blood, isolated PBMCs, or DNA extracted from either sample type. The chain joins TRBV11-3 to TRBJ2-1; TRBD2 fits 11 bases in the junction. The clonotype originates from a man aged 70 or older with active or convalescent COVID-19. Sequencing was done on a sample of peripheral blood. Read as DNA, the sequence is TGTGCCAGCAGCTCACTAGCGGGAGTACCCAATGAGCAGTTCTTC. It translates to CASSSLAGVPNEQFF.